The source of this TCR beta chain is a study of shared clonotypes between healthy human individuals. Study at large: Each donor contributed plates that comprised three CD4 naive, three CD4 memory, two CD8 naive and one CD8 memory.

Assay: immunoSEQ multiplex PCR; the TCRdb copy retains only in-frame clones and omits some. The sample includes 950,000 to 1,100,000 clones, more than 60% seen only once; the top ten take roughly 1.5%. Regarding the study as a whole: Rarefaction showed sorted-subset sequencing was incomplete despite large depth. Clonotype sharing levels among donors were expected to vary with sequencing depth.

The split of CD4+ cells yielded CD45RA+ naive and CD45RA-negative memory subsets. The CDR3 runs to 11 residues. The J segment lost 9 bases and the V segment lost 11 bases, leaving 6 bases of the junction unmatched. Germline CDR1 is LNHDA and CDR2 is SQIVND (reference sequence). For this clone: Its antigen remains unknown.

The chain carries TRBV19 and TRBJ2-3, with 9 bases aligning to TRBD1. The receptor was derived from a young man in good health. Sequenced: memory CD4+ T cells sorted from blood. The subset: CD45RA-negative fraction. The CDR3 here is CAVQGAGTQYF. The CDR3 DNA reads TGTGCCGTACAGGGGGCAGGCACGCAGTATTTT.